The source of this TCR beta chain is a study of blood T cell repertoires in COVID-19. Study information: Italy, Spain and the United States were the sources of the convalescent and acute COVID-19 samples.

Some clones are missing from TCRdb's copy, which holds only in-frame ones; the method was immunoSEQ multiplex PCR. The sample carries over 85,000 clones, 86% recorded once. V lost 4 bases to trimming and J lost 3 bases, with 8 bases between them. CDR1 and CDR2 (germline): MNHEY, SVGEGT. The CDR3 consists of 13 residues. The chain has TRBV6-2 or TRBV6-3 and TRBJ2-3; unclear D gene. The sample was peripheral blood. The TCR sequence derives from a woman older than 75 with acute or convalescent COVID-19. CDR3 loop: CASSSRLTDTQYF. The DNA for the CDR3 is TGTGCCAGCAGTTCCCGACTTACAGATACGCAGTATTTT.